A selection of T cell receptor beta chains follows, all from one sample in a study of OX40 agonist ivuxolimab in advanced cancers. Assay used: immunoSEQ multiplex PCR; TCRdb lists only in-frame clones, some missing. The data show 14,000 or so clones, 76% seen once. The input for sequencing was CD4+ or CD8+ T cells sorted from blood, taken in a trial of the OX40 agonist ivuxolimab. Source of these receptors: an adult with an advanced solid tumor such as melanoma, head and neck, liver or kidney cancer. CDR3s leave out the opening cysteine and the closing phenylalanine or tryptophan.

J	V	CDR3
TRBJ2-2	TRBV7-6	ASSPTGLGTGELF
TRBJ1-2	TRBV14	ASSLGGAHYGYT
TRBJ1-1	TRBV6-5	ASSLTDKNTEAF
TRBJ2-3	TRBV13	ASSPTGAPDTQY
TRBJ1-1	TRBV2	ASSETGGNTEAF
TRBJ2-3	TRBV30	AWSPGRGSDTQY
TRBJ2-1	TRBV7-9	ASRLAGGVEQF
TRBJ1-1	TRBV2	ASNRLSGTGSLNTEAF
TRBJ1-1	TRBV7-6	ASSLSVRAGTEAF
TRBJ2-7	TRBV5-8	ASSLKAPAYEQY
TRBJ2-1	TRBV5-4	ASSFWEGEQF
TRBJ2-7	TRBV2	ASTDGRLSYEQY
TRBJ2-1	TRBV20-1	SAHGGNEQF
TRBJ2-3	TRBV9	ASSASGTTTDTQY
TRBJ2-2	TRBV9	ASSSRGEAGELF
TRBJ2-1	TRBV9	ASSVDSNVSPANEQF
TRBJ2-1	TRBV9	ASSVERGDLRNEQF
TRBJ2-1	TRBV2	ASSATSGNEQF
TRBJ1-2	TRBV5-1	ASSLSGWGYT
TRBJ1-1	TRBV5-4	ASEGVTEAF
TRBJ1-2	TRBV11-2	ASSLGPRGAGYGYT
TRBJ1-1	TRBV7-9	ASSLAVGTEAF
TRBJ2-1	TRBV4-3	ASSQVGRVGVYRVEQF
TRBJ1-6	TRBV6-5	ASSYGSGGLH
TRBJ1-1	TRBV7-2	ASSLATAALGEAF
TRBJ1-2	TRBV13	ASGTGINYGYT
TRBJ2-7	TRBV7-9	ASSLVTGSSYEQY
TRBJ1-5	TRBV9	ASSDGTGNQPQH
TRBJ2-2	TRBV18	ASSSDRGRNTGELF
TRBJ2-3	TRBV9	ASSRGFGTDTQY
TRBJ1-2	TRBV29-1	SVDLGFGYT
TRBJ2-7	TRBV5-4	ASSPDGTSYEQY
TRBJ2-7	TRBV7-2	ASSFPPGPTGEQY
TRBJ2-7	TRBV4-1	ASSGGTGYEQY
TRBJ2-1	TRBV29-1	SVPSYNEQF
TRBJ1-4	TRBV7-6	ASGTGLNEKLF
TRBJ2-2	TRBV7-9	ASSRGTITGELF
TRBJ1-6	TRBV19	ASSIGGSSPLH
TRBJ2-1	TRBV6-1	ASSDTDRPNEQF
TRBJ2-3	TRBV6-5	ASSEGSDTQY
TRBJ2-4	TRBV4-3	ASSQNSGKNIQY
TRBJ1-1	TRBV7-2	ASSPGQGNTEAF
TRBJ2-1	TRBV10-1	ASSDQPLGQAVYNEQF
TRBJ2-3	TRBV7-2	ASSAGADTQY
TRBJ1-2	TRBV4-3	ASSQELPDRGSNYGYT
TRBJ1-2	TRBV5-4	ASSLQGPDYGYT
TRBJ2-1	TRBV7-2	ASSLSGLGLADGDEQF
TRBJ1-2	TRBV6-6	ASSYSLYRNYGYT
TRBJ2-3	TRBV9	ASSQGGGLTDTQY
TRBJ1-1	TRBV7-2	ASSLGSGGEAF